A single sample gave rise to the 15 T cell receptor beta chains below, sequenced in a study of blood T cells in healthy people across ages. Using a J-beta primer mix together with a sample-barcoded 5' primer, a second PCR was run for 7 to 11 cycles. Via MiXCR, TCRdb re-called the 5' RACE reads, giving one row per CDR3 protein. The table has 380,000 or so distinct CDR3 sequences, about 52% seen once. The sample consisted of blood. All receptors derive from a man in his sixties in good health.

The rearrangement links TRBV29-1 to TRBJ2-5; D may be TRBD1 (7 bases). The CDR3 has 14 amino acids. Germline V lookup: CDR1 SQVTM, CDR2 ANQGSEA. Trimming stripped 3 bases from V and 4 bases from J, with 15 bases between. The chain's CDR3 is CSVESRGARETQYF. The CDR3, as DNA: TGCAGCGTTGAGAGCAGGGGGGCACGAGAGACCCAGTACTTC.

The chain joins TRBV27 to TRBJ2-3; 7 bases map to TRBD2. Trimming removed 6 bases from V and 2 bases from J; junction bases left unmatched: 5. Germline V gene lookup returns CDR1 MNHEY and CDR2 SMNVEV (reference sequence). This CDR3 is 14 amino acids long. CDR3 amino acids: CASRGLKFTDTQYF. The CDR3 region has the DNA TGTGCCAGCAGGGGACTAAAATTCACAGATACGCAGTATTTT.

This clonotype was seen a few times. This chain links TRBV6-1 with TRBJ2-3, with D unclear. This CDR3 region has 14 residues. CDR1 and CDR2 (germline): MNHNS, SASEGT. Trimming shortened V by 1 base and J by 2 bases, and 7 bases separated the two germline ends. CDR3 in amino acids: CASSEGPATDTQYF. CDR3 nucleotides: TGTGCCAGCAGTGAAGGACCAGCCACAGATACGCAGTATTTT.

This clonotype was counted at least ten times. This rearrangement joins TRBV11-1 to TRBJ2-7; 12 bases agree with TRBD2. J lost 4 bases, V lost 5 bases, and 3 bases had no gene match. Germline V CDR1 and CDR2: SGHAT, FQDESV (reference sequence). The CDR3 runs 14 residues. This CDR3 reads CASSKTSGRYEQYF. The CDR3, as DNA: TGTGCCAGCAGCAAGACTAGCGGGAGATACGAGCAGTACTTC.

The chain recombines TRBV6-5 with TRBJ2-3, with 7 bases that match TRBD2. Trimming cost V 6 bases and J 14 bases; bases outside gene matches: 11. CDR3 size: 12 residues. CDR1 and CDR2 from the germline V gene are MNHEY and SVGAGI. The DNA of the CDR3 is TGTGCCAGCAGCACCGGGACTACGTCCCTGTATTTT. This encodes CASSTGTTSLYF.

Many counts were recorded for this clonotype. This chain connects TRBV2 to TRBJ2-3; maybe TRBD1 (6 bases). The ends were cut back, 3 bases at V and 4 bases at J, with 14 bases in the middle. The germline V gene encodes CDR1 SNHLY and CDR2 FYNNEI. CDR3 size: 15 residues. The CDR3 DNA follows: TGTGCCAGCAGTGACAGCAGGGGCGTAGCAGATACGCAGTATTTT. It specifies CASSDSRGVADTQYF.

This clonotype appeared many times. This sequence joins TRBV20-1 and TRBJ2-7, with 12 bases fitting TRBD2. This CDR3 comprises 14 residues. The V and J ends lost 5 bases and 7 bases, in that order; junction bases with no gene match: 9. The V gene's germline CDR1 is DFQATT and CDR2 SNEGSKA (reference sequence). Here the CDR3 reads CSAPLAGGIGEQYF. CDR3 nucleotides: TGCAGTGCTCCCCTAGCGGGAGGGATTGGGGAGCAGTACTTC.

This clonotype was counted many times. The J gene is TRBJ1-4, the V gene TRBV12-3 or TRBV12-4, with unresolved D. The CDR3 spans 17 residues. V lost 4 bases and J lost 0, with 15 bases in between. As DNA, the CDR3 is TGTGCCAGCAGTTCTGTGATCCACGGTGCAACTAATGAAAAACTGTTTTTT. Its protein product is CASSSVIHGATNEKLFF.

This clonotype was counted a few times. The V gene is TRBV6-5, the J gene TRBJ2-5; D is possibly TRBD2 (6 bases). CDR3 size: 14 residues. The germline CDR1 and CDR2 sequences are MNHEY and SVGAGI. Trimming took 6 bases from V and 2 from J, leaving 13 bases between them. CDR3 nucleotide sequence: TGTGCCAGCAGGTCGGGACTTCCACAAGAGACCCAGTACTTC. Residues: CASRSGLPQETQYF.

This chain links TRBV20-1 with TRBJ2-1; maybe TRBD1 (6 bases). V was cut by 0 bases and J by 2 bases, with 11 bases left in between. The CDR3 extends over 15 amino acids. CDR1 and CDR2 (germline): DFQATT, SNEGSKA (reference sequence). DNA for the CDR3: TGCAGTGCTAGAGATGTGGACAGCCCCTACAATGAGCAGTTCTTC. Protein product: CSARDVDSPYNEQFF.

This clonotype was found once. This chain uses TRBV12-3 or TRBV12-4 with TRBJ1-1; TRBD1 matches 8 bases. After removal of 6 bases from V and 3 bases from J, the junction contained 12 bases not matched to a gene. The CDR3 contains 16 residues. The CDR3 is CASSNPRTGIDTEAFF. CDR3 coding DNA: TGTGCCAGCAGCAACCCTAGGACAGGGATAGACACTGAAGCTTTCTTT.

CDR3 sequence (DNA): TGTGCCAGCAGCCCCGAGGGTGGACGCAACTACACCTTC. It specifies CASSPEGGRNYTF. V gene TRBV11-1 combines with J gene TRBJ1-2, with D uncertain. CDR3 length: 13 residues. Trimming took 5 bases from V and 10 from J, leaving 17 bases between them. CDR1 is SGHAT and CDR2 is FQDESV in the germline V gene (reference sequence).

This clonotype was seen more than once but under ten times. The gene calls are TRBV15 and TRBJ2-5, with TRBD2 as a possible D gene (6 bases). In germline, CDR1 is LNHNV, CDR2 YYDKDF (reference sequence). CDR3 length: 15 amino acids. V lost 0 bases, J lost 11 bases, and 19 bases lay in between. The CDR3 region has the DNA TGTGCCACCAGCAGAGATTTTGGTCCGACTAGGGAGCAGTACTTC. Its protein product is CATSRDFGPTREQYF. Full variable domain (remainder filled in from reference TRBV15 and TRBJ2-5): DAMVIQNPRYQVTQFGKPVTLSCSQTLNHNVMYWYQQKSSQAPKLLFHYYDKDFNNEADTPDNFQSRRPNTSFCFLDIRSPGLGDTAMYLCATSRDFGPTREQYFGPGTRLLVL.

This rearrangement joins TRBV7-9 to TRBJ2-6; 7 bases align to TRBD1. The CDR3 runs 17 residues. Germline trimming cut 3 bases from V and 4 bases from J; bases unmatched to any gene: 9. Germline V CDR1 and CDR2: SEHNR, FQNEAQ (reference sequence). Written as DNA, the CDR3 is TGTGCCAGCAGCTTTTCACAGGGGCGGCTAGGGGCCAACGTCCTGACTTTC. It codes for CASSFSQGRLGANVLTF.

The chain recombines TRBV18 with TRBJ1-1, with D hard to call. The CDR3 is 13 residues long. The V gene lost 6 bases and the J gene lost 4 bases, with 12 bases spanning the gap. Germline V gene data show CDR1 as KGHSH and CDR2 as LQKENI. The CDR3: CASSPDSSTEAFF. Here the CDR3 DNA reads TGTGCCAGCTCGCCGGATTCTTCCACTGAAGCTTTCTTT.